This TCR beta chain was captured in a study of PD-L1 blockade in urothelial cancer (dated by TCRdb to between 2016 and 2019). Background on the whole study: Every patient began therapy around 2014 and was given atezolizumab 1,200 mg intravenously every 3 weeks. In the same patients, whole exome sequencing and RNA sequencing of pretreatment tumors were performed in addition to TCR sequencing. An exploratory multi-omic analysis was conducted of the somatic, immune and clinical correlates of response to PD-L1 blockade with atezolizumab in urothelial cancer. A median of 141,255 T cells and just over 80,000 unique TCRs was obtained from blood samples, and a median clonality of around 0.08 was observed. Durable clinical benefit meant progression-free survival longer than 6 months, and TCR features were also tested against progression-free and overall survival. Blood samples were analyzed at 3 weeks after treatment start (second dose) and at 6 weeks after treatment start. Patients had an ECOG performance status of 0 or 1 and had received between 0 and 3 prior chemotherapy regimens. Durable clinical benefit was achieved by nine patients but not by the remaining 20. Twenty-five of 29 patients were identified as males with urothelial cancer of bladder origin, and a prior smoking history was reported by 18 of 29 patients. Pretreatment tumor samples, along with matched peripheral blood collected serially before and after atezolizumab treatment, underwent TCR sequencing. Pretreatment blood TCR-seq was available for about 30 patients, at least one posttreatment blood collection was obtained for 25 or so patients, and tumor TCR-seq was available for 25 or so patients. Summary of the overall study and its limitations: Improved progression-free and overall survival was found to be associated with pretreatment peripheral blood TCR clonality below the median. Because of the small sample size (n of about 29) and the many exploratory analyses performed, the results are intended to be regarded as hypothesis-generating. Among patients with durable benefit, tumor-associated TCR clones showed greater expansion in peripheral blood 3 weeks after treatment started (n of about 21, p = 0.022).

Synthetic TCR analog templates were spiked into each PCR so that absolute template abundance could be estimated from read counts. Using the immunoSEQ assay, TCRbeta CDR3 regions were amplified from genomic DNA with bias-controlled V and J gene primers. Sequencing of rearranged TCRbeta segments was performed at approximately 20X coverage. In the paper's pipeline: Sequencing errors were corrected by clustering, and CDR3s were annotated against IMGT so that V, D and J genes could be assigned. Only productive TCRbeta rearrangements were used in downstream analyses, excluding out-of-frame or stop-codon sequences. Clonality was computed as one minus Shannon entropy normalized by the log of the number of unique productive sequences. Fisher's exact test with Benjamini-Hochberg correction, using a cutoff of adjusted p below 0.01, was how clones that differed between time points or between blood and tumor were identified. As stored in TCRdb, this immuneACCESS dataset retains in-frame rearrangements with V and J assigned. A fraction of the clones does not appear; measured against another copy, unresolved V genes explain less than half of the discrepancy, and the remainder lacks a known reason. V, J and clone size were drawn from that table, and D and trimming were deduced from the DNA. The sample contains about 30,000 clones, around 80% of them found a single time. 2.5% to 3.5% of the sample is in the top ten clones.

The meaning of the sample's time point label: peripheral blood 6 weeks after treatment start. The cohort comprised more than 25 patients with locally advanced or metastatic urothelial carcinoma treated at Memorial Sloan Kettering on a trial protocol. Peripheral blood mononuclear cells were collected pretreatment and during treatment, at between 1 and 8 total time points per patient. The Qiagen DNeasy Blood extraction kit was used to purify genomic DNA from total PBMCs and from tumor samples. PBMCs were collected pretreatment and during treatment, and were isolated and stored as previously described. With regard to this clone: No cognate antigen has been identified for it. No clone much larger than this one lies a single base away; base qualities are absent. The same CDR3 can be traced to other DNA sequences in this sample.

From cysteine to phenylalanine, the CDR3 is 17 amino acids long. This entry keeps only the CDR3 DNA: 51 bases, framed from base 1. Trimming leaves V shorter by 3 bases and J shorter by 4 bases, with the junction holding 9 bases beyond the gene matches. From the germline V gene (reference sequence), CDR1 is SGHNT and CDR2 is YYREEE. The chain is made from TRBV5-4 and TRBJ2-6; TRBD1 fits 8 bases in the junction. The sequenced sample was PBMCs, obtained around atezolizumab (anti-PD-L1) treatment. This TCR derives from a man between 65 and 79 years old with urothelial cancer. The DNA sequence reads TGTGCCAGCAGCTCCGGGCAGGGGGCGGGGGGGGCCAACGTCCTGACTTTC. The encoded protein is CASSSGQGAGGANVLTF.